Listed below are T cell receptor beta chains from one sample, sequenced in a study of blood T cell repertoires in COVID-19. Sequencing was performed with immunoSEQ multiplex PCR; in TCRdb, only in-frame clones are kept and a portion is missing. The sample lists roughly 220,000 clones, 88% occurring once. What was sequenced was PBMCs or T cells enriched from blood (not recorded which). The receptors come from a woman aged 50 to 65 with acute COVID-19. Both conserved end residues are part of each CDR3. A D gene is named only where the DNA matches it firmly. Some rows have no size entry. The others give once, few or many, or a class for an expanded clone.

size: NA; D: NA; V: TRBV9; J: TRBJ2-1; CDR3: CASSVGSRNNEQFF; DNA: TGTGCCAGCAGCGTAGGGTCGAGAAACAATGAGCAGTTCTTC
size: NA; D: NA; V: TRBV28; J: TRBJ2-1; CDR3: CASSKSGSRHNEQFF; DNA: TGTGCCAGCAGCAAAAGCGGTTCCCGACACAATGAGCAGTTCTTC
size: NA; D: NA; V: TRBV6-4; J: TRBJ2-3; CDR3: CASSDSRQPTDTQYF; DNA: TGTGCCAGCAGTGACTCGAGACAACCCACAGATACGCAGTATTTT
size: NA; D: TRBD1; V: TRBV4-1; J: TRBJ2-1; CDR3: CASSQSGLVGQGYNEQFF; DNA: TGCGCCAGCAGTCAGTCGGGCTTGGTGGGACAGGGATACAATGAGCAGTTCTTC
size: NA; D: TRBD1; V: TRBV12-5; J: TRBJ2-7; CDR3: CASGRDSPYEQYF; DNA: TGTGCTAGTGGTAGGGACAGCCCCTACGAGCAGTACTTC
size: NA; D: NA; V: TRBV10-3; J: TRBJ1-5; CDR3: CAIKPGLGLNQPQHF; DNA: TGTGCCATCAAACCGGGACTCGGACTGAATCAGCCCCAGCATTTT
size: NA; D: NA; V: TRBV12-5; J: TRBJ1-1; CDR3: CASGLGTSVGGGSTEAFF; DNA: TGTGCTAGTGGTTTGGGTACCAGCGTAGGAGGCGGGAGCACTGAAGCTTTCTTT
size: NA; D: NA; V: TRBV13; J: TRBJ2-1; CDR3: CASSPAGPPHNEQFF; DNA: TGTGCCAGCAGCCCAGCGGGCCCACCTCACAATGAGCAGTTCTTC
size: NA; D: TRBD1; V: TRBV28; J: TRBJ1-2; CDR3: CASTLTGGPNYGYTF; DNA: TGTGCCAGCACCCTGACAGGGGGGCCTAACTATGGCTACACCTTC
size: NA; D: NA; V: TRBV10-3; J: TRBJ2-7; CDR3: CAISRRGENEQYF; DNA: TGTGCCATCAGCCGGCGGGGAGAAAACGAGCAGTACTTC
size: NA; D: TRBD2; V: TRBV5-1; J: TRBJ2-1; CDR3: CASSLQRVAGDSPFYNEQFF; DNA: TGCGCCAGCAGCTTGCAAAGGGTAGCGGGAGACTCTCCGTTCTACAATGAGCAGTTCTTC
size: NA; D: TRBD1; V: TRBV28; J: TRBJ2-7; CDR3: CASRVVGQGAYEQYF; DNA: TGTGCCAGCAGGGTGGTGGGACAGGGGGCCTACGAGCAGTACTTC
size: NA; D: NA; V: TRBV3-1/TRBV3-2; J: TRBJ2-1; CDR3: CASSGMAGTNEQFF; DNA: TGTGCCAGCAGCGGGATGGCGGGTACCAATGAGCAGTTCTTC
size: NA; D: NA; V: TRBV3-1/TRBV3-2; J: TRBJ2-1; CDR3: CASSPNPSAIYNEQFF; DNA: TGTGCCAGCAGCCCTAACCCTAGCGCCATCTACAATGAGCAGTTCTTC
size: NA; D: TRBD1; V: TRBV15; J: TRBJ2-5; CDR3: CATSVDRGRETQYF; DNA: TGTGCCACCAGCGTTGACAGGGGACGAGAGACCCAGTACTTC
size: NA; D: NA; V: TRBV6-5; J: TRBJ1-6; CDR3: CASSYTEGNSPLHF; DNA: TGTGCCAGCAGTTACACCGAGGGTAATTCACCCCTCCACTTT
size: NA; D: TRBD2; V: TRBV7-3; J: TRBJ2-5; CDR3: CASSSTGTSGRGGETQYF; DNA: TGTGCCAGCAGCTCAACGGGGACTAGCGGGAGGGGAGGGGAGACCCAGTACTTC
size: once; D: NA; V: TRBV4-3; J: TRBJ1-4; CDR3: CASSQDLVGGSEKLFF; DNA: TGCGCCAGCAGCCAAGATCTTGTGGGGGGAAGTGAAAAACTGTTTTTT
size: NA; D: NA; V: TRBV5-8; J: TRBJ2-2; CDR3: CASSPHPYRVTGELFF; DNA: TGTGCCAGCAGCCCGCACCCGTACAGGGTTACCGGGGAGCTGTTTTTT
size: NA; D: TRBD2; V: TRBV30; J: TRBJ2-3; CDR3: CACRSSGAADTQYF; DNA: TGTGCCTGTCGTAGTAGCGGGGCGGCAGATACGCAGTATTTT
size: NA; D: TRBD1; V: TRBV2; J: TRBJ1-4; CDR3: CASSEQGTGTNEKLFF; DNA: TGTGCCAGCAGTGAACAGGGGACAGGGACTAATGAAAAACTGTTTTTT
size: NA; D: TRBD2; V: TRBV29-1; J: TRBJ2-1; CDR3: CSVERASGVNEQFF; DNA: TGCAGCGTTGAAAGGGCTAGCGGGGTCAATGAGCAGTTCTTC
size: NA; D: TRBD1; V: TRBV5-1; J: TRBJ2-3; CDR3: CASSLGGTGRLNTQYF; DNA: TGCGCCAGCAGCTTGGGAGGGACAGGCCGCCTGAATACGCAGTATTTT
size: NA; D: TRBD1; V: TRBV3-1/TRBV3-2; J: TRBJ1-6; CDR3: CASRPGQGYNSPLHF; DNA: TGTGCCAGCAGGCCGGGACAGGGTTATAATTCACCCCTCCACTTT
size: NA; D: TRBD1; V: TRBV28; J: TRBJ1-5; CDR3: CASSAGTGGGNQPQHF; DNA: TGTGCCAGCAGTGCTGGGACAGGTGGAGGCAATCAGCCCCAGCATTTT
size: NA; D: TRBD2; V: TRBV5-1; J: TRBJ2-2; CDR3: CASSAGLAATGELFF; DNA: TGCGCCAGCAGCGCGGGACTAGCGGCCACCGGGGAGCTGTTTTTT
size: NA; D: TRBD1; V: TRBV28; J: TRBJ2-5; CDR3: CASSLPFDRGLETQYF; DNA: TGTGCCAGCAGTCTCCCCTTTGACAGGGGGCTTGAGACCCAGTACTTC
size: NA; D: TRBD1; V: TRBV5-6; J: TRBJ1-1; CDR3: CASTQWAGGFRTEAFF; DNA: TGTGCCAGCACGCAGTGGGCAGGGGGTTTTAGGACTGAAGCTTTCTTT
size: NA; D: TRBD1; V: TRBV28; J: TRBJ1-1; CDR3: CASKGSTGGTEAFF; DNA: TGTGCCAGCAAGGGATCGACAGGGGGCACTGAAGCTTTCTTT
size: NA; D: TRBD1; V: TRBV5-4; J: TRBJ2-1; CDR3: CASSYGGQTYNEQFF; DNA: TGTGCCAGCAGCTATGGGGGACAGACGTACAATGAGCAGTTCTTC
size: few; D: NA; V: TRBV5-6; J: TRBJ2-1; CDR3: CASSLILVLEQFF; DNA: TGTGCCAGCAGCTTGATTCTAGTCCTGGAGCAGTTCTTC
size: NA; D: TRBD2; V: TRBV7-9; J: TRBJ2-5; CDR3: CASSSGLAGGGETQYF; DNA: TGTGCCAGCAGCTCGGGACTAGCGGGAGGGGGGGAGACCCAGTACTTC
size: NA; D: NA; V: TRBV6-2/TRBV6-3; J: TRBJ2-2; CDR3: CASSYPPRTRGGGELFF; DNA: TGTGCCAGCAGTTACCCCCCCCGGACAAGGGGAGGCGGGGAGCTGTTTTTT
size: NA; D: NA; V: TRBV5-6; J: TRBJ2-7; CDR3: CASSEATYEQYF; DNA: TGTGCCAGCAGCGAAGCCACCTACGAGCAGTACTTC
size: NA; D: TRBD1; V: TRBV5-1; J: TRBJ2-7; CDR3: CASSPRTGGSYEQYF; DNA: TGCGCCAGCAGCCCACGGACAGGGGGATCCTACGAGCAGTACTTC
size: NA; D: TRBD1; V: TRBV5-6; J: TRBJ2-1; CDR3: CASSLYRGYRENEQFF; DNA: TGTGCCAGCAGCTTGTACAGGGGGTATCGGGAAAATGAGCAGTTCTTC
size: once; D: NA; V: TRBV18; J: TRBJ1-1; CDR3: CASSPRLTEAFF; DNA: TGTGCCAGCTCACCGCGACTGACTGAAGCTTTCTTT
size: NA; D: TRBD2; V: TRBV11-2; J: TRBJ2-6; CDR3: CASSLFGTSGTEANVLTF; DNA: TGTGCCAGCAGCTTGTTTGGGACTAGCGGGACGGAGGCCAACGTCCTGACTTTC
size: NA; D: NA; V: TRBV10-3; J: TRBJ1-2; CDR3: CATNRGTRKDLGYTF; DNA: TGTGCCACCAACCGCGGGACGCGAAAAGACCTTGGCTACACCTTC
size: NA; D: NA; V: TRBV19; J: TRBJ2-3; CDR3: CASTIGGTYTDTQYF; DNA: TGTGCCAGCACGATAGGAGGGACCTACACAGATACGCAGTATTTT
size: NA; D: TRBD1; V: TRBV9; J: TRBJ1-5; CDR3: CASSVDTGEGGQPQHF; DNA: TGTGCCAGCAGCGTAGACACAGGGGAAGGGGGCCAGCCCCAGCATTTT
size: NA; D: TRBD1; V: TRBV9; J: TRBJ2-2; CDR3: CASSALQGATGELFF; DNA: TGTGCCAGCAGCGCGTTACAGGGGGCCACCGGGGAGCTGTTTTTT
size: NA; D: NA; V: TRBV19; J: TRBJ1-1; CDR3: CASRRGGTEAFF; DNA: TGTGCCAGCCGCCGTGGAGGGACTGAAGCTTTCTTT
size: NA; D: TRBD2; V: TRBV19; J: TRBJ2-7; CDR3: CASSGGVPGGGTEQYF; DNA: TGTGCCAGTAGTGGGGGGGTACCCGGCGGTGGCACTGAGCAGTACTTC
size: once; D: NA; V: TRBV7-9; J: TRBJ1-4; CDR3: CASSLLGTARNEKLFF; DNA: TGTGCCAGCAGCTTACTCGGTACAGCTCGTAATGAAAAACTGTTTTTT
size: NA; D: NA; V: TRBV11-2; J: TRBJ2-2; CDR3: CASEGGGELFF; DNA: TGTGCCAGCGAAGGGGGCGGGGAGCTGTTTTTT
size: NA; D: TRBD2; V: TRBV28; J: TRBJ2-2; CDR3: CAIRTTGTTISGELFF; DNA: TGTGCCATCCGAACCACCGGGACTACGATTAGCGGGGAGCTGTTTTTT
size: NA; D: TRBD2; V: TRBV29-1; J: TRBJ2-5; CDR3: CSVVFTSGNQETQYF; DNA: TGCAGCGTTGTGTTTACTAGCGGGAACCAAGAGACCCAGTACTTC
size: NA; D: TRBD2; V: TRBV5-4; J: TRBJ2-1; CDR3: CASSFEGLGIF; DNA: TGTGCCAGCAGCTTCGAGGGACTAGGTATCTTC
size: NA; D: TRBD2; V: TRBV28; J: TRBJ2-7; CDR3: CASSATSGRASYEQYF; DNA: TGTGCCAGCAGTGCGACTAGCGGGAGGGCTTCCTACGAGCAGTACTTC
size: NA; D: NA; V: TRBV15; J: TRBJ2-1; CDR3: CATSRDLVAASSYNEQFF; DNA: TGTGCCACCAGCAGAGATCTGGTGGCGGCCAGCTCCTACAATGAGCAGTTCTTC
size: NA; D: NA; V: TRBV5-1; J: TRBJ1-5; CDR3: CASSLIPGDGNQPQHF; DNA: TGCGCCAGCAGCTTAATTCCCGGGGATGGCAATCAGCCCCAGCATTTT
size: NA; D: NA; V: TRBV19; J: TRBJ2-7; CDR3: CASRQGNTYEQYF; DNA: TGTGCCAGTAGACAGGGTAATACCTACGAGCAGTACTTC
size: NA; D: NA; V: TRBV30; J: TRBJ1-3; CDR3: CAWRIGVKAGNTIYF; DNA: TGTGCCTGGAGGATCGGGGTTAAGGCTGGAAACACCATATATTTT
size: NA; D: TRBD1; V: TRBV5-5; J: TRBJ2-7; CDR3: CASSLGDRFPSYEQYF; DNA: TGTGCCAGCAGCCTGGGGGACAGGTTTCCCTCCTACGAGCAGTACTTC
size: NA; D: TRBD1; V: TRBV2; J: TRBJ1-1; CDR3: CASTGTGEFAEAFF; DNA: TGTGCCAGCACCGGGACAGGGGAGTTTGCTGAAGCTTTCTTT